This passage covers 29 T cell receptor beta chains from one sample sequenced in a study of shared clonotypes between healthy human individuals. Using immunoSEQ multiplex PCR, the repertoire was profiled, and TCRdb retains in-frame clones only, with some absent. The sample has some 2,400,000 clones; 90% to 97% are singletons. The sample taken for sequencing was naive CD4+ T cells sorted from blood. The sample's subset: CD45RA+ positively selected. The source of these receptors is a man between 18 and 35 years old in good health.

V is TRBV5-1 and J is TRBJ2-5, with 8 bases lining up with TRBD2. CDR1 is SGHRS and CDR2 is YFSETQ in the germline V gene. The CDR3 has 13 amino acids. V was pared by 3 bases and J by 5 bases, with 3 bases of the junction left unmatched. This chain's CDR3 is CASSSSSGETQYF. The CDR3 nucleotides are TGCGCCAGCAGCTCCTCTAGCGGGGAGACCCAGTACTTC.

V gene TRBV6-1 combines with J gene TRBJ1-5; 9 nucleotides align to TRBD1. CDR3 length equals 17 residues. V shed 2 bases, J shed 6 bases, and the junction held 11 bases outside the gene matches. Germline V lookup: CDR1 MNHNS, CDR2 SASEGT. The CDR3 coding sequence is TGTGCCAGCAGTGAATACACGGGACAGGGAAGGGTTCAGCCCCAGCATTTT. Protein: CASSEYTGQGRVQPQHF.

The chain has TRBV6-6 and TRBJ1-1; 12 nucleotides line up with TRBD1. V lost 2 bases to trimming and J lost 2 bases; unmatched junction nucleotides: 3. The CDR3 loop spans 16 amino acids. The germline V gene encodes CDR1 MNHNY and CDR2 SVGAGI (reference sequence). The CDR3 reads CASSYPGQGANTEAFF. The CDR3 region has the DNA TGTGCCAGCAGTTACCCGGGACAGGGGGCTAACACTGAAGCTTTCTTT.

About this clone itself: Sequence at one end of the junction differs from germline and may be a read error. The chain employs TRBV7-2 and TRBJ1-1; weak D call: TRBD1 (5 bases). This CDR3 is 15 amino acids long. CDR1 and CDR2 (germline): SGHTA, FQGNSA. The chain's CDR3 is CASSLAQGRNTEAFF. The DNA for the CDR3 is TGTGCCAGCAGCCTAGCGCAGGGCAGGAACACTGAAGCTTTCTTT. Filled out from reference TRBV7-2 and TRBJ1-1, the complete variable domain reads GAGVSQSPSNKVTEKGKDVELRCDPISGHTALYWYRQSLGQGLEFLIYFQGNSAPDKSGLPSDRFSAERTGGSVSTLTIQRTQQEDSAVYLCASSLAQGRNTEAFFGQGTRLTVV.

This chain joins TRBV5-6 and TRBJ2-2, with unresolved D. The germline gives CDR1 SGHDT, CDR2 YYEEEE. Trimming stripped 4 bases from V and 5 bases from J, with 6 bases between. The length of the CDR3 is 12 residues. CDR3 sequence reads: CASSISTGELFF. Written as DNA, the CDR3 is TGTGCCAGCAGCATATCGACCGGGGAGCTGTTTTTT. Full variable domain (missing parts from reference TRBV5-6 and TRBJ2-2): DAGVTQSPTHLIKTRGQQVTLRCSPKSGHDTVSWYQQALGQGPQFIFQYYEEEERQRGNFPDRFSGHQFPNYSSELNVNALLLGDSALYLCASSISTGELFFGEGSRLTVL.

The chain is built from TRBV28 and TRBJ2-1, with D perhaps matching TRBD1 or TRBD2 (5 bases each). V lost 5 bases, J lost 5 bases, and 16 bases lay in between. Germline CDR1 reads MDHEN; CDR2 reads SYDVKM. CDR3 size: 15 residues. This chain's CDR3 is CASSPPGRRNNEQFF. The CDR3 bases are TGTGCCAGCAGTCCGCCGGGGCGAAGAAACAATGAGCAGTTCTTC.

This clone appeared a single time. This rearrangement joins TRBV7-9 to TRBJ1-1; a possible D gene is TRBD1 (6 bases). The V gene lost 5 bases and the J gene lost 0 bases, with 10 bases spanning the gap. CDR3 length: 14 amino acids. In germline, CDR1 is SEHNR, CDR2 FQNEAQ (reference sequence). For the CDR3, the DNA is TGTGCCAGCAGCCGGACAGTTATGAACACTGAAGCTTTCTTT. This gives the protein CASSRTVMNTEAFF. Full variable domain (outside the CDR3, taken from reference TRBV7-9 and TRBJ1-1): DTGVSQNPRHKITKRGQNVTFRCDPISEHNRLYWYRQTLGQGPEFLTYFQNEAQLEKSRLLSDRFSAERPKGSFSTLEIQRTEQGDSAMYLCASSRTVMNTEAFFGQGTRLTVV.

This clone was detected once. The V gene is TRBV5-6, the J gene TRBJ1-5, with D possibly being TRBD1 (6 bases). The CDR3 extends over 14 amino acids. Deletions cut 5 bases from V and 6 bases from J, with 15 bases between. CDR1 and CDR2 from the germline V gene are SGHDT and YYEEEE. The CDR3 here is CASSLRGFGQPQHF. CDR3 coding DNA: TGTGCCAGCAGTTTAAGGGGGTTTGGTCAGCCCCAGCATTTT.

The chain carries TRBV19 and TRBJ2-3; D might be TRBD1 or TRBD2, each matching 5 bases. The CDR3 extends over 15 amino acids. From germline, CDR1 is LNHDA and CDR2 SQIVND (reference sequence). V was clipped by 6 bases and J by 4 bases, with 17 bases between them. The CDR3 spells CASSPSTGLSDTQYF. DNA of the CDR3: TGTGCCAGTAGCCCATCAACGGGGCTCTCAGATACGCAGTATTTT.

This sequence joins TRBV10-3 and TRBJ1-6; D remains unclear. The CDR3 has 21 residues. The V end lost 0 bases, the J end lost 0 bases, and 21 bases lay between the germline ends. The germline V gene encodes CDR1 ENHRY and CDR2 SYGVKD. The CDR3 DNA reads TGTGCCATCAGTGAGTCGGAGGGTCCTCTTATTTTCAGCTCCTATAATTCACCCCTCCACTTT. Translated: CAISESEGPLIFSSYNSPLHF.

A remark on this clone: The identical CDR3 is also encoded by other nucleotide sequences in the sample. This rearrangement joins TRBV6-5 to TRBJ1-2, with D possibly matching TRBD1 (6 bases). CDR1 and CDR2 from the germline V gene are MNHEY and SVGAGI. The CDR3 totals 14 residues. The germline V and J ends were trimmed by 0 bases and 3 bases, with 8 bases remaining between them. CDR3 coding DNA: TGTGCCAGCAGTTACTCAGCAGGGGACTATGGCTACACCTTC. Amino acid sequence: CASSYSAGDYGYTF.

The chain employs TRBV18 and TRBJ2-2; no definite D call. V lost 6 bases and J lost 0, with 17 bases in between. The CDR3 contains 17 residues. Germline CDR1 is KGHSH and CDR2 is LQKENI. The CDR3 region is CASSPSRVPANTGELFF. The CDR3 DNA follows: TGTGCCAGCTCCCCCTCTAGGGTTCCCGCGAACACCGGGGAGCTGTTTTTT.

The chain has TRBV2 and TRBJ1-3, with D possibly TRBD1 on 6 matching bases. The CDR3 totals 14 residues. The V and J ends lost 8 bases and 0 bases respectively, with 11 bases between them. From germline, CDR1 is SNHLY and CDR2 FYNNEI. DNA of the CDR3: TGTGCCAGCGATCGGACAGCCTCTGGAAACACCATATATTTT. Translated, it gives CASDRTASGNTIYF. The whole variable domain, remainder taken from reference TRBV2 and TRBJ1-3, is EPEVTQTPSHQVTQMGQEVILRCVPISNHLYFYWYRQILGQKVEFLVSFYNNEISEKSEIFDDQFSVERPDGSNFTLKIRSTKLEDSAMYFCASDRTASGNTIYFGEGSWLTVV.

V gene TRBV6-5 combines with J gene TRBJ2-7; no clear D gene. The V and J ends lost 10 bases and 3 bases respectively, with 22 bases between them. CDR3 length: 15 amino acids. Germline V CDR1 and CDR2: MNHEY, SVGAGI. The DNA of the CDR3 is TGTGCCACTACCCTCAGCGCCAATACGTTCTACGAGCAGTACTTC. This codes for CATTLSANTFYEQYF.

This clone was seen a handful of times. This chain links TRBV5-1 with TRBJ1-2; TRBD1 matches at 9 bases. Germline V gives CDR1 SGHRS, CDR2 YFSETQ. The V and J ends lost 2 bases and 2 bases, in that order; junction bases with no gene match: 1. This CDR3 has 14 amino acids. The CDR3 region is CASSFDRGNYGYTF. DNA of the CDR3: TGCGCCAGCAGCTTCGACAGGGGGAACTATGGCTACACCTTC. Drawing the rest from reference TRBV5-1 and TRBJ1-2, the complete variable domain is KAGVTQTPRYLIKTRGQQVTLSCSPISGHRSVSWYQQTPGQGLQFLFEYFSETQRNKGNFPGRFSGRQFSNSRSEMNVSTLELGDSALYLCASSFDRGNYGYTFGSGTRLTVV.

Worth noting for this clone: Other DNA sequences in this specimen translate into the identical CDR3. The chain recombines TRBV30 with TRBJ2-3; 11 bases are shared with TRBD2. Germline CDR1 GTSNPN, CDR2 SVGIG (reference sequence). This CDR3 is built from 14 residues. After removal of 5 bases from V and 5 bases from J, the junction contained 6 bases not matched to a gene. The CDR3, as DNA: TGTGCCTGGGAAACTAGCGGGAGAGGAGATACGCAGTATTTT. It translates to CAWETSGRGDTQYF.

The V and J genes are TRBV7-9 and TRBJ2-2; D is unresolved. This CDR3 spans 15 amino acids. Per the germline V gene, CDR1 is SEHNR and CDR2 is FQNEAQ (reference sequence). Trimming took off 2 bases at V and 4 bases at J, with 11 bases between the two ends. This CDR3 reads CASSLFPGFTGELFF. CDR3 in DNA: TGTGCCAGCAGCTTATTCCCCGGATTCACCGGGGAGCTGTTTTTT.

Comments on this clone: Other DNA sequences in the sample encode the same CDR3. The J gene is TRBJ2-7, the V gene TRBV6-5; 7 nucleotides line up with TRBD1. CDR1 and CDR2 (germline): MNHEY, SVGAGI. J was trimmed by 3 bases and V by 5 bases; bases with no gene match: 4. The CDR3 runs to 13 residues. CDR3 region: CASSRDRNYEQYF. For the CDR3, the DNA is TGTGCCAGCAGTCGGGACAGAAACTACGAGCAGTACTTC.

This chain joins TRBV7-9 and TRBJ2-2, with D maybe TRBD1 (5 bases). Germline assignment: CDR1 SEHNR and CDR2 FQNEAQ (reference sequence). V shed 4 bases and J shed 1 base, with 10 bases lying between them. The CDR3 contains 15 residues. The CDR3 region is CASSSFGQNTGELFF. As DNA, the CDR3 is TGTGCCAGCAGCTCCTTCGGACAGAACACCGGGGAGCTGTTTTTT.

The rearrangement uses TRBV7-9 and TRBJ2-1; D unresolved. The V gene lost 4 bases and the J gene lost 0 bases, with 10 bases spanning the gap. The CDR3 has 15 residues. Germline V gene data show CDR1 as SEHNR and CDR2 as FQNEAQ (reference sequence). The DNA for the CDR3 is TGTGCCAGCAGCTCCGACCTGAGCTCCTACAATGAGCAGTTCTTC. It specifies CASSSDLSSYNEQFF. Drawing the rest from reference TRBV7-9 and TRBJ2-1, the complete variable domain is DTGVSQNPRHKITKRGQNVTFRCDPISEHNRLYWYRQTLGQGPEFLTYFQNEAQLEKSRLLSDRFSAERPKGSFSTLEIQRTEQGDSAMYLCASSSDLSSYNEQFFGPGTRLTVL.

CDR3: CASSRDYNTGELFF. Here the CDR3 DNA reads TGTGCCAGCAGCCGGGACTACAACACCGGGGAGCTGTTTTTT. This chain links TRBV14 with TRBJ2-2, with 7 nucleotides matching TRBD2. This CDR3 is built from 14 residues. Germline CDR1 and CDR2: SGHDN and FVKESK. J gave up 2 bases and V 4 bases, and 1 base lay outside the gene matches.

The chain links TRBV6-1 to TRBJ2-7; TRBD2 agrees at 7 bases. Germline CDR1 reads MNHNS; CDR2 reads SASEGT. The CDR3 sequence is 18 residues long. V gave up 2 bases and J gave up 3 bases; unmatched junction bases: 16. CDR3 in amino acids: CASSEHGQRGAGNYEQYF. CDR3 in DNA: TGTGCCAGCAGTGAACACGGGCAGCGGGGAGCGGGGAACTACGAGCAGTACTTC.

The CDR3 bases are TGTGCCAGCAGTTTGTTACAGGGGGCGAGGGAGCAGTACTTC. As protein: CASSLLQGAREQYF. The chain combines TRBV6-5 with TRBJ2-7, with 9 bases identical to TRBD1. The V and J ends lost 4 bases and 7 bases, in that order; junction bases with no gene match: 8. The germline V gene encodes CDR1 MNHEY and CDR2 SVGAGI. This CDR3 comprises 14 residues.

The chain carries TRBV11-2 and TRBJ2-3; D uncertain. V was cut by 5 bases and J by 0 bases, with 9 bases left in between. CDR3 size: 14 residues. Per the germline V gene, CDR1 is SGHAT and CDR2 is FQNNGV. The CDR3 here is CASSIMTSTDTQYF. The CDR3 DNA reads TGTGCCAGCAGCATCATGACTAGCACAGATACGCAGTATTTT.

The CDR3 DNA is TGTGCCAGCAGTTACATTGGGGGTAATTCACCCCTCCACTTT. Translated, it gives CASSYIGGNSPLHF. V gene TRBV6-5 combines with J gene TRBJ1-6; perhaps TRBD1 as D (5 bases). The V end was cut by 2 bases, the J end by 6 bases, with 8 bases between. CDR3 length: 14 residues. Germline CDR1 reads MNHEY; CDR2 reads SVGAGI.

This rearrangement joins TRBV5-1 to TRBJ1-1; weak D call: TRBD1 (6 bases). The V gene's germline CDR1 is SGHRS and CDR2 YFSETQ. This CDR3 region has 14 residues. Trimming removed 0 bases at V and 4 bases at J, with 10 bases between. CDR3 amino acids: CASSLGTASTEAFF. The CDR3 DNA reads as TGCGCCAGCAGCTTGGGGACAGCTAGCACTGAAGCTTTCTTT. The variable domain in full, with the rest retrieved from reference TRBV5-1 and TRBJ1-1, is KAGVTQTPRYLIKTRGQQVTLSCSPISGHRSVSWYQQTPGQGLQFLFEYFSETQRNKGNFPGRFSGRQFSNSRSEMNVSTLELGDSALYLCASSLGTASTEAFFGQGTRLTVV.

Here the CDR3 DNA reads TGTGCCAGCAGTGAAAGGGAAGGGCGCCTGAGCTCCTACGAGCAGTACTTC. This gives the protein CASSEREGRLSSYEQYF. The rearrangement uses TRBV2 and TRBJ2-7; no reliable D call. CDR3 length: 17 residues. The germline V gene encodes CDR1 SNHLY and CDR2 FYNNEI. V shed 2 bases and J shed 0 bases, with 17 bases lying between them. The full variable domain, its missing parts supplied by reference TRBV2 and TRBJ2-7, is EPEVTQTPSHQVTQMGQEVILRCVPISNHLYFYWYRQILGQKVEFLVSFYNNEISEKSEIFDDQFSVERPDGSNFTLKIRSTKLEDSAMYFCASSEREGRLSSYEQYFGPGTRLTVT.

The genes are TRBV30 and TRBJ2-5, with 8 nucleotides matching TRBD2. Trimming took 6 bases from V and 4 from J; bases not matched to a gene: 7. The CDR3 is 13 residues long. Germline CDR1 is GTSNPN and CDR2 is SVGIG (reference sequence). The CDR3 loop is CACQRGGGETQYF. The DNA for the CDR3 is TGTGCCTGCCAACGGGGGGGCGGAGAGACCCAGTACTTC.

This clone was seen only once. V usage is TRBV7-8 and J usage is TRBJ1-3; 8 nucleotides line up with TRBD1. Germline V gives CDR1 SGHVS, CDR2 FQNEAQ. J gave up 1 base and V 5 bases, and 4 bases lay outside the gene matches. CDR3 length: 15 residues. DNA for the CDR3: TGTGCCAGCAGCGGGCGGACAGGGTCTGGAAACACCATATATTTT. Translation gives CASSGRTGSGNTIYF.